A selection of T cell receptor beta chains follows, all from one sample in a study of identical twins. One entry per CDR3 protein, called by TCRdb with MiXCR from the 5' RACE reads. The sample yields under 400,000 distinct CDR3 sequences, roughly 9% seen once. Sequences were obtained from naive T cells sorted from blood. These receptors were taken from a woman aged 45-59 years in good health. Each CDR3 is given with its conserved first and last residue. A D gene is named only where the DNA matches it firmly. Size values are once, few and many counts, or a class for expanded clones, and some rows have none.

>TRBD1|-|TRBJ2-5|TRBV12-3/TRBV12-4
CASSPFPGQVSEETQYF
TGTGCCAGCAGTCCATTCCCGGGACAGGTGTCCGAAGAGACCCAGTACTTC
>TRBD1|many|TRBJ1-1|TRBV18
CASSPATDRGTEAFF
TGTGCCAGCTCACCCGCTACCGACAGGGGCACTGAAGCTTTCTTT
>-|few|TRBJ1-1|TRBV6-1
CASSEERAGFTEAFF
TGTGCCAGCAGTGAGGAGAGGGCGGGGTTCACTGAAGCTTTCTTT
>TRBD2|-|TRBJ2-1|TRBV18
CASSPPGIAGGGPNEQFF
TGTGCCAGCTCACCACCGGGAATAGCGGGAGGAGGCCCCAATGAGCAGTTCTTC
>TRBD1|many|TRBJ2-7|TRBV5-4
CASSLPGTGSSYEQYF
TGTGCCAGCAGCTTACCCGGGACAGGAAGCTCCTACGAGCAGTACTTC
>TRBD1|-|TRBJ2-7|TRBV9
CASSVGTGGSDEQYF
TGTGCCAGCAGCGTTGGGACAGGGGGCTCCGACGAGCAGTACTTC
>-|many|TRBJ1-5|TRBV6-5
CASSLGRDQPQHF
TGTGCCAGCAGTTTGGGGAGGGATCAGCCCCAGCATTTT
>-|many|TRBJ2-2|TRBV24-1
CATSDPSKPGELFF
TGTGCCACCAGTGATCCCTCTAAACCCGGGGAGCTGTTTTTT
>-|many|TRBJ2-2|TRBV12-3/TRBV12-4
CASSPLATGELFF
TGTGCCAGCAGCCCACTAGCTACCGGGGAGCTGTTTTTT
>-|few|TRBJ1-2|TRBV18
CASSQSQAGGYTF
TGTGCCAGCTCACAGAGTCAGGCTGGTGGCTACACCTTC
>-|few|TRBJ2-2|TRBV12-3/TRBV12-4
CASSPGTGLPNTGELFF
TGTGCCAGCAGCCCTGGGACGGGGCTTCCGAACACCGGGGAGCTGTTTTTT
>-|few|TRBJ2-7|TRBV15
CATSRAPQAYEQYF
TGTGCCACCAGCAGAGCCCCCCAGGCTTACGAGCAGTACTTC
>-|many|TRBJ2-1|TRBV18
CASSPPLNSYNEQFF
TGTGCCAGCTCACCACCCCTGAATAGCTACAATGAGCAGTTCTTC
>TRBD2|-|TRBJ2-1|TRBV18
CASSLQAAGAYNEQFF
TGTGCCAGCTCCCTCCAAGCAGCGGGGGCCTACAATGAGCAGTTCTTC
>-|-|TRBJ2-1|TRBV10-1
CASSLDRAGEIEQFF
TGCGCCAGCAGTCTGGACAGGGCGGGAGAAATTGAGCAGTTCTTC
>TRBD1|few|TRBJ2-2|TRBV4-1
CASSQSNQGARNTGELFF
TGCGCCAGCAGCCAATCCAACCAGGGGGCTAGGAACACCGGGGAGCTGTTTTTT
>TRBD1|many|TRBJ2-2|TRBV5-1
CASSLRDSSNGELFF
TGCGCCAGCAGCTTGCGGGACAGTTCTAACGGGGAGCTGTTTTTT
>-|-|TRBJ2-1|TRBV5-5
CASSFFSGRDNEQFF
TGTGCCAGCAGCTTCTTCTCGGGGAGAGATAATGAGCAGTTCTTC
>-|-|TRBJ1-1|TRBV5-1
CASSLVPREMNTEAFF
TGCGCCAGCAGCCTAGTCCCCCGGGAGATGAACACTGAAGCTTTCTTT
>TRBD2|few|TRBJ2-2|TRBV4-2
CASSQGLAGEAGELFF
TGTGCCAGCAGCCAAGGACTAGCGGGAGAGGCCGGGGAGCTGTTTTTT
>TRBD1|few|TRBJ1-4|TRBV12-3/TRBV12-4
CASSPRQGASEKLFF
TGTGCCAGCAGCCCCCGACAGGGGGCGAGTGAAAAACTGTTTTTT
>-|-|TRBJ2-7|TRBV3-1
CASSQYSASYEQYF
TGTGCCAGCAGCCAATATAGCGCCTCCTACGAGCAGTACTTC
>-|many|TRBJ2-7|TRBV12-3/TRBV12-4
CASRGGGSYEQYF
TGTGCCAGCCGGGGCGGCGGCTCCTACGAGCAGTACTTC
>-|-|TRBJ2-2|TRBV11-2
CASSLVLEGLPWELFF
TGTGCCAGCAGCTTAGTTTTAGAGGGTCTGCCCTGGGAGCTGTTTTTT
>TRBD2|once|TRBJ2-2|TRBV5-1
CGSSMTSGANTGELFF
TGCGGCAGCAGCATGACTAGCGGGGCGAACACCGGGGAGCTGTTTTTT
>-|many|TRBJ2-1|TRBV11-2
CASSLFYSSESSYNEQFF
TGTGCCAGCAGCTTATTTTACAGTAGCGAGAGCTCCTACAATGAGCAGTTCTTC
>-|few|TRBJ2-4|TRBV20-1
CSASTGGVQNIQYF
TGCAGTGCTAGTACAGGAGGGGTCCAAAACATTCAGTACTTC
>-|few|TRBJ1-4|TRBV6-6
CASSYAGNNEKLFF
TGTGCCAGCAGTTACGCAGGGAATAATGAAAAACTGTTTTTT
>-|few|TRBJ1-1|TRBV5-1
CASSFGRLRNTEAFF
TGCGCCAGCAGCTTTGGGAGGTTACGGAACACTGAAGCTTTCTTT
>-|-|TRBJ1-6|TRBV9
CASSVVADPYNSPLHF
TGTGCCAGCAGCGTAGTGGCGGACCCCTATAATTCACCCCTCCACTTT
>-|-|TRBJ1-1|TRBV12-3/TRBV12-4
CASSFRSNTEAFF
TGTGCCAGCAGTTTTAGGTCAAACACTGAAGCTTTCTTT
>-|-|TRBJ2-2|TRBV27
CASSLVSAGELFF
TGTGCCAGCAGTTTAGTGTCCGCCGGGGAGCTGTTTTTT
>TRBD2|few|TRBJ2-1|TRBV2
CASSGTSGRRGEQFF
TGTGCCAGCAGCGGGACTAGCGGGAGGAGGGGTGAGCAGTTCTTC
>TRBD1|-|TRBJ1-2|TRBV24-1
CATSDRTGVNYGYTF
TGTGCCACCAGTGATCGAACAGGGGTCAACTATGGCTACACCTTC
>-|many|TRBJ2-7|TRBV24-1
CATSDSLTSYEQYF
TGTGCCACCAGTGACTCTTTAACTTCCTACGAGCAGTACTTC
>TRBD1|few|TRBJ2-1|TRBV2
CASSDPRQGSNEQFF
TGTGCCAGCAGTGATCCAAGACAGGGATCTAATGAGCAGTTCTTC
>-|many|TRBJ2-1|TRBV7-8
CASSFPGWNNEQFF
TGTGCCAGCAGCTTTCCAGGATGGAACAATGAGCAGTTCTTC
>-|few|TRBJ2-3|TRBV20-1
CSARVGSTDTQYF
TGCAGTGCTAGAGTCGGAAGCACAGATACGCAGTATTTT
>TRBD2|many|TRBJ2-1|TRBV5-1
CASSLAAGGPDEQFF
TGCGCCAGCAGCTTGGCAGCGGGAGGGCCAGATGAGCAGTTCTTC
>TRBD1|few|TRBJ2-4|TRBV19
CASSYTGVKNIQYF
TGTGCCAGTAGTTACACAGGGGTCAAAAACATTCAGTACTTC
>-|-|TRBJ2-1|TRBV25-1
CASSQLGDEQFF
TGTGCCAGCAGTCAACTGGGGGACGAGCAGTTCTTC
>-|few|TRBJ1-6|TRBV20-1
CSARKQSVSPLHF
TGCAGTGCTAGAAAACAAAGCGTTTCACCCCTCCACTTT
>-|many|TRBJ1-6|TRBV5-1
CASSDDLSSYNSPLHF
TGCGCCAGCAGCGACGACCTGAGCTCCTATAATTCACCCCTCCACTTT
>-|few|TRBJ1-5|TRBV7-4
CASSTPKSNQPQHF
TGTGCCAGCAGCACACCTAAAAGCAATCAGCCCCAGCATTTT
>TRBD2|many|TRBJ2-5|TRBV5-1
CASSLQLAGGIETQYF
TGCGCCAGCAGCTTGCAGCTCGCGGGAGGGATAGAGACCCAGTACTTC
>-|-|TRBJ1-5|TRBV30
CAWSTQEGQLLHF
TGTGCCTGGAGTACCCAGGAAGGACAGTTATTGCATTTT
>-|few|TRBJ1-1|TRBV20-1
CSARDLGGWNTEAFF
TGCAGTGCTAGAGATCTTGGGGGCTGGAACACTGAAGCTTTCTTT
>-|many|TRBJ2-2|TRBV5-1
CASSNPGEPGELFF
TGCGCCAGCAGCAACCCTGGGGAGCCCGGGGAGCTGTTTTTT